These 7 T cell receptor beta chains share one sample of origin, sequenced in a study of blood T cells in healthy people across ages. Using a J-beta primer mix together with a sample-barcoded 5' primer, a second PCR was run for about 6 to 12 cycles. A single record per CDR3 protein comes from TCRdb applying MiXCR to the 5' RACE reads. The sample shows 700,000 to 900,000 distinct CDR3 sequences, about 48% of them seen only once. Sequencing used blood. Receptors were obtained from a man older than 75 in good health.

This clonotype appeared a few times. This rearrangement joins TRBV29-1 to TRBJ2-1; D might be TRBD2 (7 bases). Trimming left V 5 bases short and J 7 bases short, with 18 bases between. The CDR3 has 14 amino acids. Germline CDR1 SQVTM, CDR2 ANQGSEA. This CDR3 reads CSVSGGGSFNEQFF. The CDR3 DNA reads as TGCAGCGTTTCGGGGGGCGGGAGCTTTAATGAGCAGTTCTTC.

The chain combines TRBV10-3 with TRBJ2-7; a possible D gene is TRBD2 (7 bases). V lost 9 bases and J lost 0, with 9 bases in between. The length of the CDR3 is 12 residues. Germline values: CDR1 ENHRY, CDR2 SYGVKD. CDR3 sequence: CAIGGDSYEQYF. The CDR3 DNA reads as TGTGCCATAGGGGGGGACTCCTACGAGCAGTACTTC.

V is TRBV10-3 and J is TRBJ2-1; 9 nucleotides align to TRBD2. The J call is in doubt because the DNA end fits TRBJ2-7 better. The germline V gene has CDR1 ENHRY and CDR2 SYGVKD. This CDR3 is 14 amino acids long. CDR3 in amino acids: CAISRIAGVGEQYF. DNA of the CDR3: TGTGCCATCAGTCGGATAGCGGGAGTGGGGGAGCAGTACTTC.

The count of this clonotype is one. The V call is TRBV20-1, the J call TRBJ1-1, with TRBD1 as a possible D gene (5 bases). Germline CDR1 and CDR2: DFQATT and SNEGSKA (reference sequence). Trimming removed 6 bases at V and 0 bases at J, with 20 bases between. The CDR3 extends over 16 amino acids. The CDR3 DNA sequence: TGCAGTGCCCCGCGAGACAGAACTATCATGAACACTGAAGCTTTCTTT. It translates to CSAPRDRTIMNTEAFF.

This chain links TRBV11-2 with TRBJ2-7; maybe TRBD2 (6 bases). Per the germline V gene, CDR1 is SGHAT and CDR2 is FQNNGV. With 5 bases removed from V and 3 bases from J, the gap between germline ends came to 14 bases. The CDR3 is 14 amino acids. The CDR3 bases are TGTGCCAGCAGCCTCGAGGCGGGGAACTACGAGCAGTACTTC. The encoded protein is CASSLEAGNYEQYF. Variable domain in full (rest from reference TRBV11-2 and TRBJ2-7): EAGVAQSPRYKIIEKRQSVAFWCNPISGHATLYWYQQILGQGPKLLIQFQNNGVVDDSQLPKDRFSAERLKGVDSTLKIQPAKLEDSAVYLCASSLEAGNYEQYFGPGTRLTVT.

The chain employs TRBV7-2 and TRBJ2-4; 7 bases line up with TRBD1. The last part of the DNA fits TRBJ2-7 better; the J call may be wrong. Germline V gives CDR1 SGHTA, CDR2 FQGNSA. CDR3 size: 16 residues. CDR3 in amino acids: CASSLADRVRVYEQYF. The CDR3, as DNA: TGTGCCAGCAGCTTAGCAGACAGGGTTAGGGTCTACGAGCAGTACTTC.

The V gene is TRBV7-9, the J gene TRBJ2-1; D uncertain. Germline V gene sequence: CDR1 SEHNR, CDR2 FQNEAQ (reference sequence). The V end was cut by 6 bases, the J end by 6 bases, with 9 bases between. This CDR3 contains 12 residues. CDR3 sequence reads: CASSPHLNEQFF. The CDR3 nucleotides are TGTGCCAGCAGTCCCCACCTCAATGAGCAGTTCTTC. The full variable domain, its missing parts supplied by reference TRBV7-9 and TRBJ2-1, is DTGVSQNPRHKITKRGQNVTFRCDPISEHNRLYWYRQTLGQGPEFLTYFQNEAQLEKSRLLSDRFSAERPKGSFSTLEIQRTEQGDSAMYLCASSPHLNEQFFGPGTRLTVL.